A single sample is the source of the 8 T cell receptor beta chains below, sequenced in a study of T cells in Graves' hyperthyroidism and ophthalmopathy. The CDR3 regions of TCR beta were amplified from RNA transcripts. HTBI primers drove first-round RT-PCR of the TCR CDR3. TCRdb called the multiplex PCR reads again in MiXCR, with one record for every CDR3 protein. The sample lists hundreds of thousands of distinct CDR3 sequences, roughly 25% occurring once. Specimen: blood. The receptor set was obtained from a man aged 50 to 59 with Graves' hyperthyroidism.

The table lists this clonotype with many counts. The V and J genes are TRBV11-3 and TRBJ2-5, with D unclear. Per germline, CDR1 SGHNT and CDR2 YENEEA. The ends were cut back, 0 bases at V and 5 bases at J, with 19 bases in the middle. The CDR3 contains 17 residues. CDR3 residues: CASSLDWPRSERETQYF. The CDR3 region has the DNA TGTGCCAGCAGCTTAGATTGGCCCCGGAGTGAAAGGGAGACCCAGTACTTC.

The V gene is TRBV3-1, the J gene TRBJ2-3; D is uncertain. CDR1 is LGHDT and CDR2 is YNNKEL in the germline V gene (reference sequence). The CDR3 spans 15 residues. V was cut by 4 bases and J by 1 base, with 12 bases left in between. The CDR3 loop is CASSPIGSGTDTQYF. CDR3 coding DNA: TGTGCCAGCAGCCCGATTGGTAGTGGCACAGATACGCAGTATTTT.

The table lists this clonotype with a few counts. The chain joins TRBV5-1 to TRBJ1-2; TRBD1 agrees at 9 bases. This CDR3 has 15 residues. The V segment lost 4 bases and the J segment 8 bases; nucleotides outside the gene matches: 12. Per the germline V gene, CDR1 is SGHRS and CDR2 is YFSETQ. CDR3 amino acids: CASSLVTDRGEGYTF. The DNA of the CDR3 is TGCGCCAGCAGCCTCGTTACGGACAGGGGAGAGGGCTACACCTTC.

This clonotype was counted between two and nine times. V usage is TRBV7-8 and J usage is TRBJ2-1; 10 bases agree with TRBD2. Germline values: CDR1 SGHVS, CDR2 FQNEAQ. With V trimmed by 1 base and J by 15 bases, 9 bases remained unmatched. This CDR3 contains 14 residues. CDR3 DNA: TGTGCCAGCAGCTTAGAAGCGGGAGGGCACCGGCGGTTCTTC. Its translation: CASSLEAGGHRRFF.

The table lists this clonotype with a few counts. CDR3 protein: CASSFDGRLYNEQFF. CDR3 coding DNA: TGTGCCAGCAGTTTTGACGGCCGGCTTTACAATGAGCAGTTCTTC. The chain employs TRBV28 and TRBJ2-1; D ambiguous. The CDR3 has 15 amino acids. The germline V and J ends were trimmed by 3 bases and 4 bases, with 13 bases remaining between them. Germline loops: CDR1 MDHEN, CDR2 SYDVKM.

V and J are TRBV7-3 and TRBJ2-5; TRBD2 matches 8 bases. V lost 5 bases, J lost 4 bases, and 15 bases stayed unmatched. Germline assignment: CDR1 SGHTA and CDR2 FQGTGA. This CDR3 is built from 17 residues. Written as DNA, the CDR3 is TGTGCCAGCAGCCACATGGTATCCGGGAGGGTCCGAGAGACCCAGTACTTC. Translation gives CASSHMVSGRVRETQYF.

This clonotype was picked up one time. A read error may explain this, as a much larger clone is one base away. The chain has TRBV5-1 and TRBJ2-7; 10 bases line up with TRBD2. CDR1 is SGHRS, CDR2 YFSETQ, per germline. The CDR3 sequence is 15 residues long. J lost 1 base, V lost 4 bases, and 5 bases had no gene match. This chain's CDR3 is CASSHGLAASYEQYF. CDR3 coding DNA: TGCGCCAGCAGCCACGGACTAGCGGCTTCCTACGAGCAGTACTTC.

This clonotype was picked up one time. The chain employs TRBV7-6 and TRBJ2-2; TRBD2 agrees at 9 bases. This CDR3 region has 18 residues. Trimming took 3 bases from V and 0 from J; bases not matched to a gene: 8. Germline CDR1 is SGHVS and CDR2 is FNYEAQ. For the CDR3, the DNA is TGTGCCAGCAGCTTCAGCGTAGCGGGAGACCCGAACACCGGGGAGCTGTTTTTT. It encodes CASSFSVAGDPNTGELFF.